Presented here are 10 T cell receptor beta chains from one specimen sequenced in a study of a mutant IDH1 vaccine in newly diagnosed glioma (dated by TCRdb to about 2021). The time point tag for this specimen amounts to: week 47, end of study. Every vaccine dose consisted of 300 ug of a 20-mer mutant IDH1 peptide in Montanide, administered subcutaneously together with topical imiquimod. The antigens of these receptors remain unknown. The protocol used for the library was the immunoSEQ multiplex PCR assay. TCRdb took over this immuneACCESS table, retaining in-frame rearrangements with V and J assigned. Such tables are incomplete; in checked studies, under half of the missing clones stem from an unresolved V gene, and the remainder is unexplained. The sample yields over 45,000 clones; 60% to 80% were counted once. 5% to 6.5% of the sample comes from the top ten. The sequencing used PBMCs, collected from a glioma patient whose treatment included an IDH1 peptide vaccine. These receptors were obtained from a man between 45 and 60 years old with glioma.

The chain is built from TRBV30 and TRBJ1-4, with D maybe TRBD1 (5 bases). Trimming pared 7 bases from V and 3 bases from J, leaving 12 bases between. The CDR3 totals 13 residues. Germline values: CDR1 GTSNPN, CDR2 SVGIG (reference sequence). CDR3 in amino acids: CASRQPANEKLFF. In DNA form, the CDR3 reads TGTGCCTCCAGACAGCCAGCTAATGAAAAACTGTTTTTT.

This sequence joins TRBV7-2 and TRBJ1-2; D gene unclear. The CDR3 is made up of 14 amino acids. Germline values: CDR1 SGHTA, CDR2 FQGNSA. Trimming removed 1 base from V and 3 bases from J, with 9 bases in between. This chain's CDR3 is CASSLVGRDYGYTF. The DNA for the CDR3 is TGTGCCAGCAGCTTAGTAGGCAGAGACTATGGCTACACCTTC. Together with reference TRBV7-2 and TRBJ1-2, the CDR3 gives the full variable domain: GAGVSQSPSNKVTEKGKDVELRCDPISGHTALYWYRQSLGQGLEFLIYFQGNSAPDKSGLPSDRFSAERTGGSVSTLTIQRTQQEDSAVYLCASSLVGRDYGYTFGSGTRLTVV.

The CDR3 DNA is TGTGCCAGTAGTATAAGTATGGGTCAACAGTCCTATGGCTACACCTTC. It translates to CASSISMGQQSYGYTF. The J gene is TRBJ1-2, the V gene TRBV19; no definite D call. The CDR3 has 16 residues. CDR1 is LNHDA, CDR2 SQIVND, per germline (reference sequence). V was pared by 2 bases and J by 4 bases, with 17 bases between.

The J gene is TRBJ2-3, the V gene TRBV13; D might be TRBD1 (6 bases). Germline lookup yields CDR1 PRHDT and CDR2 FYEKMQ (reference sequence). CDR3 length: 15 residues. Trimming removed 5 bases from V and 1 base from J, with 13 bases in between. The CDR3 loop is CASSPLEGGTDTQYF. The CDR3, as DNA: TGTGCCAGCAGCCCCTTAGAGGGGGGCACAGATACGCAGTATTTT.

There are a few counts of this clone. The chain couples TRBV2 to TRBJ1-5; D unresolved. Per the germline V gene, CDR1 is SNHLY and CDR2 is FYNNEI. There are 13 residues in the CDR3. V shed 7 bases and J shed 3 bases, with 10 bases lying between them. This CDR3 reads CASNRRFNQPQHF. CDR3 sequence (DNA): TGTGCCAGCAACCGAAGATTCAATCAGCCCCAGCATTTT.

This chain links TRBV5-1 with TRBJ2-5, with TRBD1 matching 8 bases. The germline V gene encodes CDR1 SGHRS and CDR2 YFSETQ. V lost 4 bases, J lost 5 bases, and 4 bases stayed unmatched. This CDR3 is 13 amino acids long. The CDR3: CASSQGARETQYF. The CDR3 DNA reads TGCGCCAGCAGCCAGGGGGCGCGGGAGACCCAGTACTTC.

This sequence joins TRBV7-3 and TRBJ2-7; weak D call: TRBD1 (6 bases). Germline-derived CDR1 and CDR2 are SGHTA and FQGTGA. The CDR3 runs to 13 residues. Trimming removed 5 bases from V and 3 bases from J, with 11 bases in between. The CDR3 sequence: CASSAPDSYEQYF. As DNA, the CDR3 is TGTGCCAGCAGCGCGCCGGACAGCTACGAGCAGTACTTC. Full variable domain (rest looked up from reference TRBV7-3 and TRBJ2-7): GAGVSQTPSNKVTEKGKYVELRCDPISGHTALYWYRQSLGQGPEFLIYFQGTGAADDSGLPNDRFFAVRPEGSVSTLKIQRTERGDSAVYLCASSAPDSYEQYFGPGTRLTVT.

The chain is built from TRBV7-8 and TRBJ1-6, with D hard to call. Looked up from germline, CDR1 is SGHVS and CDR2 is FQNEAQ. The CDR3 extends over 13 amino acids. Between the trimmed V and J ends, which lost 4 bases and 8 bases, there was a span of 9 bases. CDR3 sequence: CASSWTDDSPLHF. The DNA of the CDR3 is TGTGCCAGCAGCTGGACCGATGATTCACCCCTCCACTTT.

The DNA of the CDR3 is TGTGCCAGCAGCTTAGGCGGTAGCGGGGGATCCTACAATGAGCAGTTCTTC. Translating gives CASSLGGSGGSYNEQFF. The chain recombines TRBV7-2 with TRBJ2-1; 9 bases match TRBD2. With V trimmed by 1 base and J by 1 base, 5 bases remained unmatched. There are 17 residues in the CDR3. CDR1 and CDR2 from the germline V gene are SGHTA and FQGNSA.

This chain joins TRBV5-4 and TRBJ2-2, with D uncertain. The V end lost 0 bases, the J end lost 0 bases, and 3 bases lay between the germline ends. The CDR3 extends over 14 amino acids. CDR1 and CDR2 (germline): SGHNT, YYREEE (reference sequence). The CDR3 bases are TGTGCCAGCAGCTTGGAGCCGAACACCGGGGAGCTGTTTTTT. Translated, it gives CASSLEPNTGELFF.